This T cell receptor (beta chain) was captured by sequencing in a study of cytotoxic CD8 clonotypes in ibrutinib-treated CLL. Study-wide results and caveats: Sampling times, which were not matched between the groups, differed between sustained-remission patients and progressing patients.

Germline CDR1 and CDR2: GTSNPN and SVGIG (reference sequence). The CDR3 is made up of 15 amino acids. V was shortened by 3 bases and J by 0 bases, with 14 bases between the two germline ends. As regards this clone: Its antigen is still unknown.

Some clones are missing from TCRdb's copy, which holds only in-frame ones; the method was immunoSEQ multiplex PCR. Altogether 45,000 to 55,000 clones are present, 45% to 55% being singletons, with the ten largest covering roughly 33%. V gene TRBV30 combines with J gene TRBJ1-2; D call uncertain. This TCR came from a human donor with chronic lymphocytic leukemia. Sequences were derived from PBMCs, sampled after 12 months of ibrutinib treatment. DNA for the CDR3: TGTGCCTGGAGCCCCCGGGCAGCTACTAACTATGGCTACACCTTC. This codes for CAWSPRAATNYGYTF.